The entry that follows covers one TCR beta chain sequence. The sample is drawn from a study of blood T cell repertoires in COVID-19. Measured with immunoSEQ multiplex PCR; TCRdb has only the in-frame clones, and not every one. The sample consists of some 150,000 clones, more than 75% of them appearing once. Germline V gene lookup returns CDR1 WSHSY and CDR2 SAAADI. The CDR3 is made up of 12 amino acids. Germline trimming cut 8 bases from V and 4 bases from J; bases unmatched to any gene: 3. The rearrangement uses TRBV10-2 and TRBJ1-2; 8 positions match TRBD1. The sequencing input was PBMCs or T cells enriched from blood (not recorded which). The TCR originated in a woman aged 50 to 60 who had recovered from COVID-19. CDR3 DNA: TGCGCCAGCCACGACAGGGGCTATGGCTACACCTTC. Encoded protein: CASHDRGYGYTF.